Included here is one T cell receptor (beta chain) sequence, with context. An oligo carrying a UMI was ligated to the cDNA 3' end. An equimolar mix of RC1.1 and RC1.2 primed the beta chain across TRBC1 and TRBC2. One entry per CDR3 protein, called by TCRdb with MiXCR from the UMI-ligation and nested PCR reads. The sample holds 25,000 to 35,000 distinct CDR3 sequences, 10% to 13% seen once. This entry belongs to a study of quantifying T cell responses using KT2 cells. Across the study: TCR alpha and beta constant-region primers primed reverse transcription of RNA.

The sequencing sample was made of PBMCs spiked with cells of the T cell clone KT2. This TCR came from a human donor.

CDR3 loop: CASSRQRTYEQYF. For the CDR3, the DNA is TGTGCCAGCAGTCGACAGCGAACCTACGAGCAGTACTTC. The gene calls are TRBV27 and TRBJ2-7, with D perhaps TRBD1 (5 bases). Germline CDR1 MNHEY, CDR2 SMNVEV (reference sequence). V was pared by 5 bases and J by 2 bases, with 10 bases between. The CDR3 has 13 residues.